Following are 25 T cell receptor beta chains from one sample sequenced in a study of regulatory T cells in long-lasting Graves disease. iRepertoire HTBI primers and Arm-PCR of CDR3 regions built TCR beta libraries. One entry per CDR3 protein, called by TCRdb with MiXCR from the multiplex PCR reads. The data contain approximately 400,000 distinct CDR3 sequences, roughly 20% of them singletons. Time point given: persistent/refractory GD, antithyroid drugs over 5 years with positive TRAb. Isolated PBMC RNA provided the starting material for the TCR library. Sample: peripheral blood mononuclear cells (PBMCs), taken when the disease was refractory, from a patient treated with antithyroid drugs. The receptors derive from a woman aged 35 to 49 with Graves disease.

This clonotype was counted between two and nine times. The V gene is TRBV11-2, the J gene TRBJ2-7, with D possibly called TRBD1 or TRBD2 (6 bases each). The germline V gene has CDR1 SGHAT and CDR2 FQNNGV. CDR3 size: 16 residues. V was shortened by 4 bases and J by 5 bases, with 21 bases between the two germline ends. The chain's CDR3 is CASSSIGGRWPHEQYF. Here the CDR3 DNA reads TGTGCCAGCAGCTCGATAGGGGGGAGGTGGCCCCACGAGCAGTACTTC.

The chain carries TRBV2 and TRBJ2-1; 11 bases are shared with TRBD2. CDR1 SNHLY and CDR2 FYNNEI come from the germline V gene. The V gene end was trimmed by 9 bases and the J gene end by 6 bases; junction bases not matched to a gene: 4. The CDR3 has 13 residues. The CDR3 region is CASLAGGPNEQFF. The CDR3 DNA sequence: TGTGCCAGTCTAGCGGGAGGACCCAATGAGCAGTTCTTC.

The gene calls are TRBV7-2 and TRBJ1-6; D is uncertain. CDR3 size: 12 residues. The germline V and J ends were trimmed by 4 bases and 9 bases, with 7 bases remaining between them. Looked up from germline, CDR1 is SGHTA and CDR2 is FQGNSA. Here the CDR3 reads CASSSRGSPLHF. The CDR3 nucleotides read TGTGCCAGCAGCTCCCGCGGTTCACCCCTCCACTTT.

This chain joins TRBV6-2 or TRBV6-3 and TRBJ1-1, with 10 bases lining up with TRBD1. Germline V gives CDR1 MNHEY, CDR2 SVGEGT. The J segment lost 5 bases and the V segment lost 4 bases, leaving 7 bases of the junction unmatched. The CDR3 spans 15 residues. In nucleotides, the CDR3 is TGTGCCAGCAGTTGGTGGACAGGGGGGAGAACTGAAGCTTTCTTT. It codes for CASSWWTGGRTEAFF.

This clonotype was counted at least ten times. The rearrangement joins TRBV2 to TRBJ1-2; D call uncertain. The CDR3 contains 12 residues. Trimming removed 4 bases at V and 1 base at J, with 4 bases between. Germline-derived CDR1 and CDR2 are SNHLY and FYNNEI. CDR3 DNA: TGTGCCAGCAGTGTACTTAACTATGGCTACACCTTC. Translation: CASSVLNYGYTF.

The V call is TRBV5-1, the J call TRBJ1-3; D perhaps matches TRBD1 (6 bases). This CDR3 has 16 amino acids. Deletions cut 0 bases from V and 0 bases from J, with 10 bases between. Germline lookup yields CDR1 SGHRS and CDR2 YFSETQ. CDR3 sequence (DNA): TGCGCCAGCAGCTTGGAAGGGGGGCGCTCTGGAAACACCATATATTTT. Translated: CASSLEGGRSGNTIYF.

The V gene is TRBV6-9, the J gene TRBJ2-1, with TRBD1 identical over 9 bases. The germline V gene encodes CDR1 MNHGY and CDR2 SVAAGI. The CDR3 runs to 17 residues. The V gene end was trimmed by 3 bases and the J gene end by 7 bases; junction bases not matched to a gene: 13. CDR3 residues: CASSYEGDRVFRNEQFF. The DNA of the CDR3 is TGTGCCAGCAGTTACGAGGGGGACAGGGTCTTTCGAAATGAGCAGTTCTTC.

This clonotype showed up many times. The gene calls are TRBV28 and TRBJ2-5; D gene uncertain. There are 13 residues in the CDR3. CDR1 is MDHEN and CDR2 is SYDVKM in the germline V gene. Trimming removed 6 bases from V and 7 bases from J, with 15 bases in between. This CDR3 is CASSHNPGRTQYF. DNA for the CDR3: TGTGCCAGCAGCCACAACCCCGGCAGGACCCAGTACTTC.

V and J are TRBV12-3 or TRBV12-4 and TRBJ2-5; TRBD2 agrees at 13 bases. The CDR3 is made up of 17 amino acids. J lost 5 bases, V lost 7 bases, and 13 bases had no gene match. CDR3 DNA: TGTGCCAGCACCCCGACTAGCGGGAGGCAGGGGTCGGAGACCCAGTACTTC. Protein sequence: CASTPTSGRQGSETQYF.

This clonotype has only a few counts. The genes are TRBV20-1 and TRBJ1-1, with a tentative D call TRBD1 (6 bases). The germline V gene has CDR1 DFQATT and CDR2 SNEGSKA (reference sequence). CDR3 size: 18 residues. V lost 0 bases, J lost 5 bases, and 25 bases lay in between. The CDR3 here is CSARDAWDKFVSLTEAFF. The CDR3 coding sequence is TGCAGTGCTAGAGATGCATGGGACAAATTCGTGTCGTTGACTGAAGCTTTCTTT.

This clonotype was observed many times. The rearrangement joins TRBV12-3 or TRBV12-4 to TRBJ2-5; D is unclear. This CDR3 is 13 amino acids long. V dropped 3 bases and J dropped 0 bases, with 5 bases sitting between them. DNA for the CDR3: TGTGCCAGCAGTTTTAGCAACCAAGAGACCCAGTACTTC. Protein product: CASSFSNQETQYF.

This clonotype was detected ten times or more. The chain combines TRBV27 with TRBJ2-3; D gene ambiguous. Trimming removed 2 bases at V and 7 bases at J, with 13 bases between. CDR1 is MNHEY and CDR2 is SMNVEV in the germline V gene (reference sequence). This CDR3 has 14 residues. The CDR3 sequence is CASSLDIDTNTQYF. CDR3 DNA sequence: TGTGCCAGCAGTTTAGACATCGACACGAATACGCAGTATTTT.

This clonotype was seen at least ten times. CDR3 DNA sequence: TGCAGCGTTGTAGCGACTTGGGGCTACACCTTC. It codes for CSVVATWGYTF. The chain uses TRBV29-1 and TRBJ1-2; D unresolved. Trimming removed 4 bases at V and 8 bases at J, with 11 bases between. Germline-derived CDR1 and CDR2 are SQVTM and ANQGSEA. The length of the CDR3 is 11 residues.

The chain carries TRBV29-1 and TRBJ2-1, with a weak D call TRBD2 (5 bases). The CDR3 sequence is 14 residues long. V lost 4 bases to trimming and J lost 0 bases, with 10 bases between them. The V gene's germline CDR1 is SQVTM and CDR2 ANQGSEA. Here the CDR3 reads CSVASEGSYNEQFF. CDR3 nucleotide sequence: TGCAGCGTTGCAAGCGAGGGCTCCTACAATGAGCAGTTCTTC.

The chain combines TRBV7-3 with TRBJ2-6; TRBD1 might be the D (6 bases). Per germline, CDR1 SGHTA and CDR2 FQGTGA. Trimming left V 1 base short and J 0 bases short, with 10 bases between. The CDR3 covers 17 residues. CDR3 sequence: CASSLMQGPSGANVLTF. DNA for the CDR3: TGTGCCAGCAGCTTAATGCAGGGGCCCTCTGGGGCCAACGTCCTGACTTTC.

This chain uses TRBV5-1 with TRBJ2-3; no definite D call. Trimming shortened V by 0 bases and J by 2 bases, and 16 bases separated the two germline ends. This CDR3 is built from 17 residues. The germline V gene has CDR1 SGHRS and CDR2 YFSETQ. CDR3 coding DNA: TGCGCCAGCAGCTTGGAAGATCGACTCGGATACACAGATACGCAGTATTTT. Its protein is CASSLEDRLGYTDTQYF.

V is TRBV14 and J is TRBJ2-5; D unresolved. CDR3 length: 12 amino acids. CDR1 and CDR2 from the germline V gene are SGHDN and FVKESK. Trimming shortened V by 3 bases and J by 4 bases, and 6 bases separated the two germline ends. CDR3 protein: CASSQNRETQYF. The CDR3, as DNA: TGTGCCAGCAGCCAGAATCGAGAGACCCAGTACTTC.

The chain recombines TRBV4-1 with TRBJ1-5; no reliable D call. Trimming cost V 8 bases and J 5 bases, with 16 bases left between them. This CDR3 has 14 residues. Germline V lookup: CDR1 MGHRA, CDR2 YSYEKL. CDR3 nucleotide sequence: TGCGCCAGCTCCTCCCGGGAGGGTGATCAGCCCCAGCATTTT. Its translation is CASSSREGDQPQHF.

The chain joins TRBV13 to TRBJ1-5, with D tentatively TRBD1 (5 bases). CDR1 and CDR2 (germline): PRHDT, FYEKMQ (reference sequence). Trimming took 11 bases from V and 2 from J, leaving 13 bases between them. The CDR3 extends over 13 amino acids. The CDR3 DNA is TGTGCCTTAACGAAAGGGGGCAATCAGCCCCAGCATTTT. Translating gives CALTKGGNQPQHF. Looking up the rest from reference TRBV13 and TRBJ1-5 gives the full variable domain: AAGVIQSPRHLIKEKRETATLKCYPIPRHDTVYWYQQGPGQDPQFLISFYEKMQSDKGSIPDRFSAQQFSDYHSELNMSSLELGDSALYFCALTKGGNQPQHFGDGTRLSIL.

A few counts support this clonotype. This chain links TRBV20-1 with TRBJ1-2, with D unclear. CDR3 length: 17 residues. Germline CDR1 DFQATT, CDR2 SNEGSKA (reference sequence). The V end lost 3 bases, the J end lost 2 bases, and 22 bases lay between the germline ends. The CDR3 sequence: CSASVPKDPGLNYGYTF. In DNA, the CDR3 is TGCAGTGCTAGTGTTCCCAAAGACCCAGGACTCAACTATGGCTACACCTTC.

This clonotype was observed a handful of times. The chain joins TRBV7-9 to TRBJ2-7; possibly TRBD1 for D (6 bases). Germline CDR1 and CDR2: SEHNR and FQNEAQ (reference sequence). The V end was cut by 5 bases, the J end by 1 base, with 18 bases between. There are 16 residues in the CDR3. The CDR3 here is CASSIKAWDISYEQYF. The CDR3 DNA reads as TGTGCCAGCAGCATAAAGGCCTGGGACATATCCTACGAGCAGTACTTC.

This clonotype has ten or more counts. The chain has TRBV11-1 and TRBJ2-4, with D hard to call. The CDR3 is made up of 14 amino acids. V was cut by 2 bases and J by 1 base, with 6 bases left in between. Per germline, CDR1 SGHAT and CDR2 FQDESV (reference sequence). This CDR3 reads CASSLLGAKNIQYF. The CDR3 region has the DNA TGTGCCAGCAGCTTATTGGGGGCCAAAAACATTCAGTACTTC.

The chain is built from TRBV7-3 and TRBJ2-1, with a tentative D call TRBD2 (6 bases). Germline CDR1 and CDR2: SGHTA and FQGTGA. V gave up 4 bases and J gave up 9 bases, with 13 bases separating them. The CDR3 has 13 amino acids. DNA of the CDR3: TGTGCCAGCAGCTCCCTGAACGGGGGTGAGCAGTTCTTC. It encodes CASSSLNGGEQFF.

The chain joins TRBV5-1 to TRBJ2-3, with D perhaps matching TRBD1 or TRBD2 (6 bases each). CDR1 is SGHRS, CDR2 YFSETQ, per germline. Trimming removed 5 bases from V and 1 base from J, with 14 bases in between. This CDR3 is 15 amino acids long. This CDR3 is CASRIRGLGTDTQYF. The CDR3 DNA follows: TGCGCCAGCAGGATCCGGGGGCTCGGCACAGATACGCAGTATTTT.

There are a few counts of this clonotype. The chain is built from TRBV29-1 and TRBJ1-4, with D possibly matching TRBD1 (6 bases). Germline lookup yields CDR1 SQVTM and CDR2 ANQGSEA. The CDR3 is 12 amino acids. Trimming pared 7 bases from V and 8 bases from J, leaving 14 bases between. CDR3 bases: TGCAGCGCAATAGGGGGAAGCGAAAAACTGTTTTTT. This sequence encodes CSAIGGSEKLFF.